This TCR beta chain was obtained from a study of PD-L1 blockade in urothelial cancer. Study summary: Dosed intravenously at 1,200 mg every 3 weeks, atezolizumab was initiated by patients in the mid-2010s.

Profiling relied on immunoSEQ multiplex PCR, and the TCRdb table lists in-frame clones only, not all of them. The table records approximately 83,000 clones, roughly 85% of them present only once. The CDR3 has 14 residues. V dropped 6 bases and J dropped 4; count of bases not matched to a gene: 7. Germline CDR1 is MNHEY and CDR2 is SVGAGI. The time point denotes: peripheral blood 6 weeks after treatment start. This TCR was recovered from a man aged 70 or older with urothelial cancer. This chain uses TRBV6-5 with TRBJ2-3; 7 bases map to TRBD2. Source: PBMCs, taken around atezolizumab (anti-PD-L1) treatment. CDR3 protein: CASSPLGGPDTQYF. CDR3 nucleotides: TGTGCCAGCAGCCCCTTGGGAGGGCCAGATACGCAGTATTTT.